This is a list of T cell receptor beta chains from one sample in a study of siplizumab effects on memory and regulatory T cells. TCRdb keeps only in-frame clones here, not all; method: immunoSEQ multiplex PCR. The sample includes about 120,000 clones, around 95% of them seen just once. Material: non-Treg CD4+ T cells sorted from blood. All receptors derive from a human donor in good health. Both conserved end residues are part of each CDR3. Each record gives: CDR3 length, clone size, D gene, J gene, V gene, CDR3 protein, CDR3 DNA. The D gene is left open where the match is weak. A clone size is listed for some rows: how often the clone was seen (once, few, many), or a class if it is expanded.

15 - TRBD1 TRBJ1-1 TRBV4-2 CASSLLPGGETEAFF TGTGCCAGCAGCCTACTCCCAGGGGGGGAGACTGAAGCTTTCTTT
13 - - TRBJ2-1 TRBV25-1 CASSDVVVNEQFF TGTGCCAGCAGTGATGTTGTGGTTAATGAGCAGTTCTTC
15 - TRBD1 TRBJ1-2 TRBV28 CASSPQGAGWYGYTF TGTGCCAGCAGTCCACAGGGGGCGGGTTGGTATGGCTACACCTTC
18 - TRBD2 TRBJ2-1 TRBV30 CAWSASGLAGVSYNEQFF TGTGCCTGGAGTGCAAGCGGCCTAGCGGGGGTATCCTACAATGAGCAGTTCTTC
16 once - TRBJ1-2 TRBV27 CASSASGQAVSYGYTF TGTGCCAGCAGCGCAAGTGGTCAGGCCGTCTCGTATGGCTACACCTTC
14 - TRBD1 TRBJ1-6 TRBV5-4 CASSLDRGGSPLHF TGTGCCAGCAGCTTAGACAGGGGAGGCTCACCCCTCCACTTT
13 - TRBD1 TRBJ1-2 TRBV6-4 CASSRTGAYGYTF TGTGCCAGCAGTCGGACAGGGGCTTATGGCTACACCTTC
16 - TRBD2 TRBJ2-1 TRBV5-1 CASTRDLAGGRNEQFF TGCGCCAGCACGCGAGATCTAGCGGGGGGGCGTAATGAGCAGTTCTTC
15 - - TRBJ2-7 TRBV27 CASSFRARSSYEQYF TGTGCCAGCAGTTTTAGGGCCCGGAGCTCCTACGAGCAGTACTTC
15 - - TRBJ2-3 TRBV11-2 CASSSAPQPADTQYF TGTGCCAGCAGCTCCGCCCCCCAGCCGGCAGATACGCAGTATTTT
13 - TRBD2 TRBJ2-1 TRBV2 CASRTSGGNEQFF TGTGCCAGCAGAACTAGCGGGGGCAATGAGCAGTTCTTC
12 - - TRBJ2-5 TRBV6-1 CASGDLRETQYF TGTGCCAGCGGGGACCTCCGGGAGACCCAGTACTTC
15 - TRBD2 TRBJ2-3 TRBV19 CASSIEGGGTDTQYF TGTGCCAGTAGTATCGAGGGAGGGGGCACAGATACGCAGTATTTT
15 once - TRBJ1-3 TRBV5-5 CASSLLVNSGNTIYF TGTGCCAGCAGCTTGCTGGTAAACTCTGGAAACACCATATATTTT
18 - - TRBJ2-1 TRBV4-1 CASSQDGGTVRPYNEQFF TGCGCCAGCAGCCAAGATGGGGGGACAGTGAGGCCCTACAATGAGCAGTTCTTC
14 once - TRBJ1-2 TRBV28 CASSSGGDPSGYTF TGTGCCAGCAGTTCCGGGGGCGATCCTTCTGGCTACACCTTC
16 - TRBD2 TRBJ2-3 TRBV5-1 CASSLTSGVPTDTQYF TGCGCCAGCAGCTTGACTAGCGGGGTCCCCACAGATACGCAGTATTTT
11 - - TRBJ2-1 TRBV20-1 CSARDFNEQFF TGCAGTGCTAGGGACTTTAATGAGCAGTTCTTC
16 - - TRBJ2-3 TRBV7-2 CASSVVAGASTDTQYF TGTGCCAGCAGCGTGGTGGCGGGGGCTAGCACAGATACGCAGTATTTT
14 - - TRBJ1-4 TRBV7-9 CASSSAPGGEKLFF TGTGCCAGCAGCTCAGCCCCGGGAGGAGAAAAACTGTTTTTT
14 - - TRBJ1-1 TRBV28 CASTMPGSLTEAFF TGTGCCAGCACCATGCCGGGCTCGCTGACTGAAGCTTTCTTT
15 few TRBD1 TRBJ1-2 TRBV5-4 CASSSPGQGEYGYTF TGTGCCAGCAGCTCGCCTGGACAGGGTGAATATGGCTACACCTTC
14 - - TRBJ2-7 TRBV7-3 CASSRGGVWDEQYF TGTGCCAGCAGCCGAGGCGGGGTTTGGGACGAGCAGTACTTC
16 once - TRBJ2-7 TRBV7-3 CASSLLRERGGGEQYF TGTGCCAGCAGCTTATTGAGGGAACGAGGGGGAGGGGAGCAGTACTTC
17 - - TRBJ1-2 TRBV14 CASSQSHPGALNYGYTF TGTGCCAGCAGCCAATCCCACCCAGGAGCCTTAAACTATGGCTACACCTTC
14 - - TRBJ2-5 TRBV11-2 CASSARRGLETQYF TGTGCCAGCAGCGCTCGCCGGGGCTTGGAGACCCAGTACTTC
17 - TRBD2 TRBJ2-3 TRBV30 CAWSVRLAGTSTDTQYF TGTGCCTGGAGTGTACGCCTAGCGGGGACTAGCACAGATACGCAGTATTTT
13 - - TRBJ1-2 TRBV7-6 CASSFRDNNGYTF TGTGCCAGCAGCTTCCGGGACAACAATGGCTACACCTTC
15 - - TRBJ2-3 TRBV9 CASSVKWGGLDTQYF TGTGCCAGCAGCGTCAAGTGGGGGGGCCTGGATACGCAGTATTTT
15 once - TRBJ1-5 TRBV6-6 CASRPLMNSNQPQHF TGTGCCAGCAGGCCCCTGATGAATAGCAATCAGCCCCAGCATTTT